One and the same sample provided the 28 T cell receptor beta chains below, sequenced in a study of blood T cell repertoires in COVID-19. The repertoire was sequenced with immunoSEQ multiplex PCR; TCRdb's copy has only in-frame clones and lacks some. Here the sample spans fewer than 90,000 clones, 75% to 85% being singletons. Source material: peripheral blood. Source of these receptors: a woman older than 75 with acute or convalescent COVID-19.

CDR3 residues: CASSPYKRQGQETQYF. CDR3 coding DNA: TGTGCCAGCAGTCCCTATAAGCGACAGGGCCAAGAGACCCAGTACTTC. V is TRBV27 and J is TRBJ2-5; 7 nucleotides agree with TRBD1. The CDR3 is 16 amino acids. Per germline, CDR1 MNHEY and CDR2 SMNVEV (reference sequence). V dropped 5 bases and J dropped 1; count of bases not matched to a gene: 10.

V gene TRBV7-9 combines with J gene TRBJ1-4; D is undetermined. Germline V gene lookup returns CDR1 SEHNR and CDR2 FQNEAQ (reference sequence). The CDR3 sequence is 12 residues long. V was trimmed by 3 bases and J by 8 bases, leaving 7 bases between them. DNA for the CDR3: TGTGCCAGCAGCTTCTCGGAGGAAAAACTGTTTTTT. Its protein is CASSFSEEKLFF.

This chain links TRBV7-8 with TRBJ1-3, with a tentative D call TRBD1 (5 bases). The length of the CDR3 is 14 residues. Germline CDR1 SGHVS, CDR2 FQNEAQ. V was pared by 5 bases and J by 1 base, with 9 bases between. The CDR3, as DNA: TGTGCCAGCAGCCACCGGGGGTCTGGAAACACCATATATTTT. Amino acid sequence: CASSHRGSGNTIYF. The complete variable domain, with remaining parts taken from reference TRBV7-8 and TRBJ1-3, reads GAGVSQSPRYKVAKRGQDVALRCDPISGHVSLFWYQQALGQGPEFLTYFQNEAQLDKSGLPSDRFFAERPEGSVSTLKIQRTQQEDSAVYLCASSHRGSGNTIYFGEGSWLTVV.

In its sample, this clone is medium-sized (0.01 to 0.1%). The rearrangement uses TRBV7-8 and TRBJ2-2; tentatively, D is TRBD2 (6 bases). This CDR3 comprises 16 residues. Germline values: CDR1 SGHVS, CDR2 FQNEAQ. Trimming removed 2 bases at V and 4 bases at J, with 14 bases between. CDR3 coding DNA: TGTGCCAGCAGCTTAAATTGGGGGGAATTCACCGGGGAGCTGTTTTTT. Protein sequence: CASSLNWGEFTGELFF.

The chain employs TRBV9 and TRBJ2-5; D gene uncertain. The germline V gene has CDR1 SGDLS and CDR2 YYNGEE. V was shortened by 3 bases and J by 1 base, with 13 bases between the two germline ends. The CDR3 has 15 residues. The chain's CDR3 is CASSADDLIQETQYF. The CDR3 region has the DNA TGTGCCAGCAGCGCAGACGACTTGATCCAAGAGACCCAGTACTTC. The full variable domain, with the rest looked up from reference TRBV9 and TRBJ2-5, is DSGVTQTPKHLITATGQRVTLRCSPRSGDLSVYWYQQSLDQGLQFLIQYYNGEERAKGNILERFSAQQFPDLHSELNLSSLELGDSALYFCASSADDLIQETQYFGPGTRLLVL.

The V call is TRBV6-5, the J call TRBJ1-2; 7 nucleotides agree with TRBD1. V lost 2 bases and J lost 2; bases outside the gene matches: 8. The CDR3 is made up of 16 amino acids. The germline CDR1 and CDR2 sequences are MNHEY and SVGAGI. The CDR3 DNA reads TGTGCCAGCAGTTACCTCACAGGGGTTGAGAACTATGGCTACACCTTC. It specifies CASSYLTGVENYGYTF.

In its sample, this clone was seen a few times. The chain couples TRBV18 to TRBJ2-7; 7 bases agree with TRBD1. V lost 2 bases to trimming and J lost 3 bases; unmatched junction nucleotides: 25. Germline V CDR1 and CDR2: KGHSH, LQKENI. The CDR3 is 21 residues long. CDR3 loop: CASSPITISDRIPYTLYEQYF. The CDR3 region has the DNA TGTGCCAGCTCACCAATAACGATTTCGGACAGGATCCCTTACACCCTCTACGAGCAGTACTTC.

V and J are TRBV13 and TRBJ2-1, with 9 bases that match TRBD1. V lost 1 base and J lost 0; bases outside the gene matches: 4. This CDR3 has 17 amino acids. Germline CDR1 is PRHDT and CDR2 is FYEKMQ (reference sequence). In DNA form, the CDR3 reads TGTGCCAGCAGCTTAGAGGGGACAGGGAGCTCCTACAATGAGCAGTTCTTC. Encoded protein: CASSLEGTGSSYNEQFF.

In this sample, this clone turned up once. The chain carries TRBV3-1 (or the pseudogene TRBV3-2) and TRBJ2-5; D unresolved. The CDR3 consists of 15 residues. The ends were cut back, 3 bases at V and 2 bases at J, with 13 bases in the middle. Looked up from germline, CDR1 is LGHDT and CDR2 is YNNKEL (reference sequence). The DNA for the CDR3 is TGTGCCAGCAGCCAGATCTTCCAGGCTCAAGAGACCCAGTACTTC. Protein product: CASSQIFQAQETQYF.

For the CDR3, the DNA is TGCGCCAGCAGTCAACGGAGGACCTACGAGCAGTACTTC. It is translated as CASSQRRTYEQYF. The rearrangement uses TRBV23-1 and TRBJ2-7, with D possibly matching TRBD2 (5 bases). TRBV23-1 carries the ORF label, with uncertain function. CDR3 size: 13 residues. V was cut by 2 bases and J by 2 bases, with 7 bases left in between.

This sequence joins TRBV11-2 and TRBJ2-2; D is uncertain. CDR3 length: 14 residues. Trimming removed 5 bases from V and 1 base from J, with 8 bases in between. Germline CDR1 SGHAT, CDR2 FQNNGV. The CDR3 spells CASSGQWNTGELFF. In nucleotides, the CDR3 is TGTGCCAGCAGCGGCCAATGGAACACCGGGGAGCTGTTTTTT. The entire variable domain, with the rest obtained from reference TRBV11-2 and TRBJ2-2, is as follows: EAGVAQSPRYKIIEKRQSVAFWCNPISGHATLYWYQQILGQGPKLLIQFQNNGVVDDSQLPKDRFSAERLKGVDSTLKIQPAKLEDSAVYLCASSGQWNTGELFFGEGSRLTVL.

This clone occurred many times. The V and J genes are TRBV11-3 and TRBJ2-3, with TRBD2 matching 8 bases. The CDR3 loop spans 15 amino acids. V shed 1 base, J shed 2 bases, and the junction held 2 bases outside the gene matches. Germline V gene data show CDR1 as SGHNT and CDR2 as YENEEA. The CDR3 loop is CASSLGLALTDTQYF. The CDR3 region has the DNA TGTGCCAGCAGCTTAGGACTAGCGCTCACAGATACGCAGTATTTT.

This sequence joins TRBV6-6 and TRBJ2-1; maybe TRBD1 (6 bases). V shed 6 bases and J shed 1 base, with 10 bases lying between them. CDR3 length: 14 residues. Germline V gene data show CDR1 as MNHNY and CDR2 as SVGAGI (reference sequence). The CDR3 DNA reads as TGTGCCAGCAGCCCACAGGGATCCTACAATGAGCAGTTCTTC. Protein: CASSPQGSYNEQFF.

The chain has TRBV5-4 and TRBJ2-2, with unresolved D. The germline CDR1 and CDR2 sequences are SGHNT and YYREEE (reference sequence). The CDR3 consists of 14 residues. Trimming left V 0 bases short and J 3 bases short, with 6 bases between. CDR3 nucleotides: TGTGCCAGCAGCTTGGACGGGTACACCGGGGAGCTGTTTTTT. This codes for CASSLDGYTGELFF. The variable domain in full, with the rest retrieved from reference TRBV5-4 and TRBJ2-2, is ETGVTQSPTHLIKTRGQQVTLRCSSQSGHNTVSWYQQALGQGPQFIFQYYREEENGRGNFPPRFSGLQFPNYSSELNVNALELDDSALYLCASSLDGYTGELFFGEGSRLTVL.

The chain couples TRBV19 to TRBJ1-2; D may be TRBD1 (5 bases). The ends were cut back, 6 bases at V and 5 bases at J, with 13 bases in the middle. CDR3 length: 13 residues. CDR1 and CDR2 from the germline V gene are LNHDA and SQIVND (reference sequence). DNA of the CDR3: TGTGCCAGTAGGACTCAGGGTACTTATGGCTACACCTTC. Residues: CASRTQGTYGYTF.

The J gene is TRBJ2-4, the V gene TRBV15; TRBD2 aligns across 8 bases. Per the germline V gene, CDR1 is LNHNV and CDR2 is YYDKDF (reference sequence). CDR3 length: 16 amino acids. Trimming at V came to 1 base and at J to 1 base, leaving 3 bases not matched to a gene. CDR3: CATSRGRGGAKNIQYF. Here the CDR3 DNA reads TGTGCCACCAGCAGAGGTCGGGGGGGCGCCAAAAACATTCAGTACTTC.

This clone is categorized as medium-sized. The rearrangement links TRBV13 to TRBJ2-7, with 12 bases lining up with TRBD1. The J segment lost 5 bases and the V segment lost 5 bases, leaving 4 bases of the junction unmatched. This CDR3 has 14 amino acids. Looked up from germline, CDR1 is PRHDT and CDR2 is FYEKMQ (reference sequence). CDR3 protein: CASSHGTGGDEQYF. The CDR3 DNA sequence: TGTGCCAGCAGCCACGGGACAGGGGGCGACGAGCAGTACTTC.

The V gene is TRBV5-3, the J gene TRBJ2-7; D ambiguous. TRBV5-3 carries the ORF label, with uncertain function. The V gene lost 0 bases and the J gene lost 3 bases, with 7 bases spanning the gap. The CDR3 totals 13 residues. The CDR3 is CARSLASLYEQYF. CDR3 bases: TGTGCCAGAAGCTTGGCAAGCCTCTACGAGCAGTACTTC.

This chain connects TRBV21-1 to TRBJ1-2; the D call in the table, TRBD1, was not verified against the DNA. TRBV21-1 represents a pseudogene. The CDR3 runs to 19 residues. For the CDR3, the DNA is TGTGCCAGCAGCAAAGCCAGCGCGCGACCACAGGGGTATAGCTATGGCTACACCTTC. This translates into CASSKASARPQGYSYGYTF.

The CDR3, as DNA: TGCGCCAGCAGTCGACAGGGAAGGGGTGACACCATATATTTT. Protein product: CASSRQGRGDTIYF. The chain uses TRBV5-1 and TRBJ1-3; TRBD1 matches at 7 bases. J gave up 8 bases and V 5 bases, and 10 bases lay outside the gene matches. Germline CDR1 reads SGHRS; CDR2 reads YFSETQ. This CDR3 is built from 14 residues.

This chain links TRBV5-6 with TRBJ2-3, with unresolved D. Germline-derived CDR1 and CDR2 are SGHDT and YYEEEE. Trimming removed 5 bases at V and 7 bases at J, with 17 bases between. CDR3 length equals 14 residues. The CDR3 DNA reads TGTGCCAGCAGATACTCACTGTCTTCTTATACGCAGTATTTT. Its translation: CASRYSLSSYTQYF.

This clone was detected only a few times. The rearrangement uses TRBV2 and TRBJ1-2; D is possibly TRBD1 (6 bases). The CDR3 is made up of 15 amino acids. The germline V and J ends were trimmed by 0 bases and 7 bases, with 15 bases remaining between them. Germline-derived CDR1 and CDR2 are SNHLY and FYNNEI. The CDR3 sequence: CASSEASAGEFGYTF. The CDR3 coding sequence is TGTGCCAGCAGTGAAGCGTCGGCAGGGGAGTTTGGCTACACCTTC.

V usage is TRBV15 and J usage is TRBJ1-4; D call uncertain. This CDR3 is 13 amino acids long. The germline V gene has CDR1 LNHNV and CDR2 YYDKDF (reference sequence). V was clipped by 4 bases and J by 6 bases, with 9 bases between them. In DNA form, the CDR3 reads TGTGCCACCAGCATGAAAATAGATGAAAAACTGTTTTTT. Translated, it gives CATSMKIDEKLFF.

The chain links TRBV19 to TRBJ2-3; no definite D call. CDR1 and CDR2 from the germline V gene are LNHDA and SQIVND (reference sequence). The CDR3 loop spans 13 amino acids. Trimming stripped 8 bases from V and 2 bases from J, with 11 bases between. The CDR3 bases are TGTGCCAGTGCCCCCCAGATCACAGATACGCAGTATTTT. This encodes CASAPQITDTQYF.

Ten or more counts support this clone. V gene TRBV11-2 combines with J gene TRBJ1-1; 7 nucleotides match TRBD1. Germline CDR1 reads SGHAT; CDR2 reads FQNNGV. The CDR3 sequence is 15 residues long. V shed 5 bases and J 0 bases; nucleotides not matched to a gene: 6. The CDR3 nucleotides are TGTGCCAGCAGCGTAAGGGGGCTTGTGAACACTGAAGCTTTCTTT. Translating it yields CASSVRGLVNTEAFF.

CDR3 nucleotides: TGTGCCAGCAGCTTCCAAGGGGGCCCCCTGAACACTGAAGCTTTCTTT. It specifies CASSFQGGPLNTEAFF. V usage is TRBV7-2 and J usage is TRBJ1-1; 7 bases agree with TRBD1. This CDR3 has 16 residues. CDR1 is SGHTA and CDR2 is FQGNSA in the germline V gene. With V trimmed by 3 bases and J by 0 bases, 7 bases remained unmatched.

The J gene is TRBJ2-2, the V gene TRBV5-4, with 11 bases identical to TRBD2. J gave up 4 bases and V 4 bases, and 3 bases lay outside the gene matches. Germline CDR1 reads SGHNT; CDR2 reads YYREEE (reference sequence). This CDR3 is 15 amino acids long. In nucleotides, the CDR3 is TGTGCCAGCAGCGTGGGACTAGCGGTCACCGGGGAGCTGTTTTTT. It is translated as CASSVGLAVTGELFF.

The CDR3 reads CSVEYLYTDTQYF. The CDR3 coding sequence is TGCAGCGTTGAATACTTATACACAGATACGCAGTATTTT. This rearrangement joins TRBV29-1 to TRBJ2-3; D remains unclear. Germline CDR1 reads SQVTM; CDR2 reads ANQGSEA. V shed 2 bases and J shed 2 bases, with 8 bases lying between them. The CDR3 sequence is 13 residues long.